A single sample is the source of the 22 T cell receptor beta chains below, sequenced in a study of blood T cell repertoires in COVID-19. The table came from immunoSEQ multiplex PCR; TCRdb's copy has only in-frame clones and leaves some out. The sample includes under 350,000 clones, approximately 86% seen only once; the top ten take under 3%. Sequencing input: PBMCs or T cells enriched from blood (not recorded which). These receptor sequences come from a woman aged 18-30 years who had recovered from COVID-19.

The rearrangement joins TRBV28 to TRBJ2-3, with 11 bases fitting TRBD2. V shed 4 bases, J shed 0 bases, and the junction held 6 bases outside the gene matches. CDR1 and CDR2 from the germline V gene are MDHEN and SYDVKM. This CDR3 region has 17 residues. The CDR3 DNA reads TGTGCCAGCAGTTCCGAGGGACTAGCGGAAAGCACAGATACGCAGTATTTT. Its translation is CASSSEGLAESTDTQYF.

The chain's CDR3 is CASSSSGTSGGAADTQYF. CDR3 nucleotides: TGTGCCAGCAGCTCCTCCGGGACTAGCGGGGGGGCCGCAGATACGCAGTATTTT. The J gene is TRBJ2-3, the V gene TRBV11-3; 16 bases are a match to TRBD2. The CDR3 is 18 amino acids. Germline V gives CDR1 SGHNT, CDR2 YENEEA. Trimming removed 4 bases from V and 4 bases from J; junction bases left unmatched: 8.

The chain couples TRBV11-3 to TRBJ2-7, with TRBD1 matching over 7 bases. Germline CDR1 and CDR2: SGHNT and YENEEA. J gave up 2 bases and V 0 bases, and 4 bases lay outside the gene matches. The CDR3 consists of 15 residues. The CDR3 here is CASSLEGGAPYEQYF. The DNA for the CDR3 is TGTGCCAGCAGCTTAGAAGGGGGCGCTCCCTACGAGCAGTACTTC.

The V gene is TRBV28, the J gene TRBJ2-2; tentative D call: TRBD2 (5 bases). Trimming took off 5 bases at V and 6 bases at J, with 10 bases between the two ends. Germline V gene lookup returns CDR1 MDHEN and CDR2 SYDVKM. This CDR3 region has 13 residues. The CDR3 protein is CASSQRGSGELFF. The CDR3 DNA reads TGTGCCAGCAGTCAAAGAGGGTCCGGGGAGCTGTTTTTT.

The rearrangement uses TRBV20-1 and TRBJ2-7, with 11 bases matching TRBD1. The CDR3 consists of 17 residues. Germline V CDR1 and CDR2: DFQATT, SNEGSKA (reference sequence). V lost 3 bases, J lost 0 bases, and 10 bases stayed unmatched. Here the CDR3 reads CSASGQGAGKSSYEQYF. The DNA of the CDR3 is TGCAGTGCTAGTGGACAGGGGGCAGGTAAATCCTCCTACGAGCAGTACTTC.

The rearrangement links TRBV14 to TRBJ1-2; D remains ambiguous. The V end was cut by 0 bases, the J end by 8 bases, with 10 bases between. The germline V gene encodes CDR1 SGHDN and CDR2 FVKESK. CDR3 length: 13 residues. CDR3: CASSQERVGGYTF. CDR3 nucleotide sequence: TGTGCCAGCAGCCAAGAGAGGGTCGGAGGCTACACCTTC.

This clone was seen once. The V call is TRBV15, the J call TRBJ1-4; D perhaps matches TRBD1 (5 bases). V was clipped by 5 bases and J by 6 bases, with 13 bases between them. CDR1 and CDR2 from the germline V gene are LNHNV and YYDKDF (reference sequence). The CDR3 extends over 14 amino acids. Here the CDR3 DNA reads TGTGCCACCAGCTTGGGGCCGACGGATGAAAAACTGTTTTTT. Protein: CATSLGPTDEKLFF.

The CDR3 bases are TGTGCCAGCAGCCCCGGACAAATCTCTCCTGAGACCCAGTACTTC. Protein product: CASSPGQISPETQYF. The chain is built from TRBV7-7 and TRBJ2-5; maybe TRBD1 (5 bases). The CDR3 contains 15 residues. V lost 5 bases to trimming and J lost 5 bases, with 18 bases between them. The germline CDR1 and CDR2 sequences are SSHAT and FNYEAQ (reference sequence).

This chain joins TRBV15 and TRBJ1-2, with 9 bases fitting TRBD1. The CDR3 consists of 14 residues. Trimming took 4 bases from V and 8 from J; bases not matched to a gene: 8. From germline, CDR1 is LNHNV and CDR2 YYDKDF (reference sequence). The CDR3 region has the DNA TGTGCCACCAGCACAAAGACAGGGGGTGTAGGCTACACCTTC. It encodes CATSTKTGGVGYTF.

The CDR3 coding sequence is TGTGCCAGCAGCTTTAGTGTCGCAACACTACTTAGCAATCAGCCCCAGCATTTT. It yields the protein CASSFSVATLLSNQPQHF. The V gene is TRBV5-5, the J gene TRBJ1-5; D gene ambiguous. With 2 bases removed from V and 0 bases from J, the gap between germline ends came to 18 bases. Germline loops: CDR1 SGHKS, CDR2 YYEKEE (reference sequence). This CDR3 is built from 18 residues. The variable domain in full, with the rest retrieved from reference TRBV5-5 and TRBJ1-5, is DAGVTQSPTHLIKTRGQQVTLRCSPISGHKSVSWYQQVLGQGPQFIFQYYEKEERGRGNFPDRFSARQFPNYSSELNVNALLLGDSALYLCASSFSVATLLSNQPQHFGDGTRLSIL.

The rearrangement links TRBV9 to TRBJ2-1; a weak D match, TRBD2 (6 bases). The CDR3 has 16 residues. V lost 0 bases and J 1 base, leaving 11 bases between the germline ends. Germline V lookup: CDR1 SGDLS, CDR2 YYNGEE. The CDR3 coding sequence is TGTGCCAGCAGCGTAGCTGGGGGGTTTTCCTACAATGAGCAGTTCTTC. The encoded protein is CASSVAGGFSYNEQFF.

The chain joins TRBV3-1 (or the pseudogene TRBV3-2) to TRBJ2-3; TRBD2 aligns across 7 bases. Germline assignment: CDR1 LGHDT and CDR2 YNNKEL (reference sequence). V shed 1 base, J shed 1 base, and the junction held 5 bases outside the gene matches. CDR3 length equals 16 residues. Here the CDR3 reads CASSQVESGGTDTQYF. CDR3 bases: TGTGCCAGCAGCCAAGTGGAGAGCGGGGGCACAGATACGCAGTATTTT.

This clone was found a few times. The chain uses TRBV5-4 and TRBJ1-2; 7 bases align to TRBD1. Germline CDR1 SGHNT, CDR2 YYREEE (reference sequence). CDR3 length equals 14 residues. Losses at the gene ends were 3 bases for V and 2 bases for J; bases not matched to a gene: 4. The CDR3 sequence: CASSSQGVNYGYTF. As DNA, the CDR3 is TGTGCCAGCAGCTCCCAGGGGGTGAACTATGGCTACACCTTC.

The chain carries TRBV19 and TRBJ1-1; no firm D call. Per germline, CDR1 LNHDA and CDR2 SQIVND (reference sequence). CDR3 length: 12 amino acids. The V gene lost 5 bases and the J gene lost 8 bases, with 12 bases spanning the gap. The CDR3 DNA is TGTGCCAGTAGTTCCACGGGTCGGGAAGCTTTCTTT. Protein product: CASSSTGREAFF.

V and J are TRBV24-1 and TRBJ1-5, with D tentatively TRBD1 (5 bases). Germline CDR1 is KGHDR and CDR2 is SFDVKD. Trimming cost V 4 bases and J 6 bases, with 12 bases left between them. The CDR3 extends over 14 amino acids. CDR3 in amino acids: CATSDPGLGQPQHF. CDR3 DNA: TGTGCCACCAGTGACCCAGGGTTGGGTCAGCCCCAGCATTTT.

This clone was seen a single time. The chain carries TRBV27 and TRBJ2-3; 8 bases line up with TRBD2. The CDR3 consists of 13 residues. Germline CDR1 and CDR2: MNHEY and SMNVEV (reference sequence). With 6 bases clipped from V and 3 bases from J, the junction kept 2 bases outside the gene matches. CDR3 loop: CASRSGGTDTQYF. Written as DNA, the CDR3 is TGTGCCAGCAGGAGCGGGGGTACAGATACGCAGTATTTT.

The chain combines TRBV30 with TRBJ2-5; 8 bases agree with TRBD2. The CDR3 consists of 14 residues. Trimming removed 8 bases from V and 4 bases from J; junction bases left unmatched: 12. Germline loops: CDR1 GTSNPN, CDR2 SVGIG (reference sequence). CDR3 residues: CAAQRGTTVETQYF. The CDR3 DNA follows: TGTGCCGCCCAGCGGGGGACAACCGTAGAGACCCAGTACTTC.

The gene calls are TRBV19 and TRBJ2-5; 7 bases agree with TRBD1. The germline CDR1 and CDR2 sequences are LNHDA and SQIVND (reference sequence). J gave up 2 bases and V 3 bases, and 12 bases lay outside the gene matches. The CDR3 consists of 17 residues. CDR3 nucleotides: TGTGCCAGTAGTATGTGGATGGCAGGGGGTGTTCAAGAGACCCAGTACTTC. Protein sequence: CASSMWMAGGVQETQYF.

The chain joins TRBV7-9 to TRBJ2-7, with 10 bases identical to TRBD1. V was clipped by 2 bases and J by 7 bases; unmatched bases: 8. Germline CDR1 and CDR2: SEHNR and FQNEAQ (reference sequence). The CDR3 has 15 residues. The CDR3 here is CASSLMGQGRKEQYF. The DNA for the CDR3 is TGTGCCAGCAGCTTAATGGGACAGGGGAGGAAAGAGCAGTACTTC. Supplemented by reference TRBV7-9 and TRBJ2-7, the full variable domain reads DTGVSQNPRHKITKRGQNVTFRCDPISEHNRLYWYRQTLGQGPEFLTYFQNEAQLEKSRLLSDRFSAERPKGSFSTLEIQRTEQGDSAMYLCASSLMGQGRKEQYFGPGTRLTVT.

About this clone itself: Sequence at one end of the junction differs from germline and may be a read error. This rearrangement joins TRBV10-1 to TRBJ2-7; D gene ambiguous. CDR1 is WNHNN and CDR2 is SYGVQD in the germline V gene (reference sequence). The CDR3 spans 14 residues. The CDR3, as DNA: TGCACCAGCAGTGAGTCGTCCATCCCCTACGAGCAGTACTTC. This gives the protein CTSSESSIPYEQYF.

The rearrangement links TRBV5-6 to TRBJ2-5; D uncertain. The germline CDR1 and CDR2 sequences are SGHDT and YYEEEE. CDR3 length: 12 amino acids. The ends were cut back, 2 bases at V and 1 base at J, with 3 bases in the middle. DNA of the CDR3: TGTGCCAGCAGCTTCTCCCAAGAGACCCAGTACTTC. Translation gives CASSFSQETQYF.

CDR3 nucleotides: TGTGCCAGCAGTAATCCGGGACAGGGGGCGCACGAGCAGTACTTC. Amino acids: CASSNPGQGAHEQYF. The rearrangement links TRBV6-5 to TRBJ2-7; 12 bases are a match to TRBD1. V lost 5 bases and J lost 5; bases outside the gene matches: 7. CDR1 and CDR2 (germline): MNHEY, SVGAGI. CDR3 length equals 15 residues.